Below are 8 T cell receptor beta chains sequenced from a single sample in a study of shared clonotypes between healthy human individuals. Sequencing used immunoSEQ multiplex PCR; TCRdb keeps in-frame clones, though not all of them. This sample yields around 2.1 million clones, of which 90% to 97% are seen a single time; around 0.13% belongs to the top ten. Sequencing was carried out using naive CD4+ T cells sorted from blood. The subset: CD45RA+ positively selected. The receptors stem from a man between 18 and 35 years old in good health.

The rearrangement joins TRBV6-1 to TRBJ2-3, with TRBD2 matching over 7 bases. This CDR3 contains 14 residues. The germline gives CDR1 MNHNS, CDR2 SASEGT. J lost 2 bases, V lost 6 bases, and 5 bases had no gene match. This CDR3 is CASRSGVVTDTQYF. In nucleotides, the CDR3 is TGTGCCAGCAGGAGCGGGGTCGTCACAGATACGCAGTATTTT.

This chain connects TRBV30 to TRBJ2-2, with D perhaps assigned TRBD1 or TRBD2 (5 bases each). Trimming removed 0 bases from V and 1 base from J, with 6 bases in between. The CDR3 sequence is 14 residues long. Germline assignment: CDR1 GTSNPN and CDR2 SVGIG (reference sequence). CDR3 residues: CAWSVGENTGELFF. The CDR3 nucleotides are TGTGCCTGGAGTGTGGGGGAGAACACCGGGGAGCTGTTTTTT.

CDR3 loop: CATSSPPGLGGGELFF. The CDR3 coding sequence is TGTGCCACCAGCAGCCCCCCCGGACTCGGTGGAGGGGAGCTGTTTTTT. The chain uses TRBV15 and TRBJ2-2, with D maybe TRBD2 (5 bases). The CDR3 has 16 residues. CDR1 and CDR2 from the germline V gene are LNHNV and YYDKDF (reference sequence). Between the trimmed V and J ends, which lost 3 bases and 8 bases, there was a span of 19 bases.

A remark on this clone: A read error may produce the germline difference seen at one junction end. CDR3 DNA sequence: TGTGTCAGCAGCTCCCACCCCGTCAGGAACACTGAAGCTTTCTTT. It is translated as CVSSSHPVRNTEAFF. The V gene is TRBV7-2, the J gene TRBJ1-1; D unresolved. Germline V gives CDR1 SGHTA, CDR2 FQGNSA. The CDR3 is 15 residues long. The variable domain in full, with the rest retrieved from reference TRBV7-2 and TRBJ1-1, is GAGVSQSPSNKVTEKGKDVELRCDPISGHTALYWYRQSLGQGLEFLIYFQGNSAPDKSGLPSDRFSAERTGGSVSTLTIQRTQQEDSAVYLCVSSSHPVRNTEAFFGQGTRLTVV.

This chain links TRBV18 with TRBJ1-3; a possible D gene is TRBD1 (5 bases). Trimming cost V 3 bases and J 0 bases, with 12 bases left between them. Per germline, CDR1 KGHSH and CDR2 LQKENI. This CDR3 region has 16 residues. The CDR3 DNA is TGTGCCAGCTCACCGCTCCGGGACGACTCTGGAAACACCATATATTTT. Its protein product is CASSPLRDDSGNTIYF.

The chain uses TRBV9 and TRBJ1-3; 7 nucleotides agree with TRBD1. The CDR3 runs 19 residues. Trimming removed 0 bases from V and 4 bases from J; junction bases left unmatched: 16. The V gene's germline CDR1 is SGDLS and CDR2 YYNGEE. CDR3 sequence: CASSVATGGTAPLGNTIYF. In DNA, the CDR3 is TGTGCCAGCAGCGTAGCTACCGGAGGGACAGCTCCTCTGGGAAACACCATATATTTT.

Note on this clone: The sample carries other DNA sequences with the same CDR3. The gene calls are TRBV7-9 and TRBJ2-7; D gene unclear. V was pared by 2 bases and J by 0 bases, with 2 bases between. Germline V lookup: CDR1 SEHNR, CDR2 FQNEAQ (reference sequence). The CDR3 runs 12 residues. The DNA for the CDR3 is TGTGCCAGCAGCTTAAGCTCCTACGAGCAGTACTTC. This codes for CASSLSSYEQYF.

V and J are TRBV2 and TRBJ2-5; no reliable D call. The ends were cut back, 7 bases at V and 5 bases at J, with 11 bases in the middle. This CDR3 has 12 amino acids. Per the germline V gene, CDR1 is SNHLY and CDR2 is FYNNEI. The CDR3 bases are TGTGCCAGCACCCTTAACGGCGAGACCCAGTACTTC. Translating gives CASTLNGETQYF.